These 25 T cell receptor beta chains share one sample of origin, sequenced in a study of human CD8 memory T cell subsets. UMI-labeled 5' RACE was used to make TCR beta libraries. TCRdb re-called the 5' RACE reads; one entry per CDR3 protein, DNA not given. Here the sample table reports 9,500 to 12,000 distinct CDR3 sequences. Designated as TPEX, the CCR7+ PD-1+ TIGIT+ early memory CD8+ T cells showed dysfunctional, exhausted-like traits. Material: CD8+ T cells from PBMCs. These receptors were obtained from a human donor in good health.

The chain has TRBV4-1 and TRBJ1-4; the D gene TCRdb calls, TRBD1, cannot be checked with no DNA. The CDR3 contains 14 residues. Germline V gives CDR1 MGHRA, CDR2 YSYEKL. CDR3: CASRPPGQGEKLFF.

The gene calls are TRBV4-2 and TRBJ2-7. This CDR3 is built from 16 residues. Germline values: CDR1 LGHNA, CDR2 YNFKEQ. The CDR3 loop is CASSQGQVPSSYEQYF.

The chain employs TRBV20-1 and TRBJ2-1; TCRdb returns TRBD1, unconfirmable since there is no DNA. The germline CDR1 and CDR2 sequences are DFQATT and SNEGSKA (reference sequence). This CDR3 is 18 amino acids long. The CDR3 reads CSASIRSRGGSPYNEQFF.

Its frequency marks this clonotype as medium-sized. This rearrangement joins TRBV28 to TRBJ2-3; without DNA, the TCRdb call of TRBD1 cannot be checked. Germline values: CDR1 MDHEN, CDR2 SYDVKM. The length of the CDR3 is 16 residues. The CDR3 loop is CASWTPASSSTDTQYF. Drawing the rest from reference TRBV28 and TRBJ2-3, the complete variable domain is DVKVTQSSRYLVKRTGEKVFLECVQDMDHENMFWYRQDPGLGLRLIYFSYDVKMKEKGDIPEGYSVSREKKERFSLILESASTNQTSMYLCASWTPASSSTDTQYFGPGTRLTVL.

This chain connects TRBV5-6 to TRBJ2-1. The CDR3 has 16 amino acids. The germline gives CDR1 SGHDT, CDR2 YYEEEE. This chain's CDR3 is CASSLGTGASYNEQFF.

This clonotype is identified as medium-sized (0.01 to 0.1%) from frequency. CDR3 protein: CAWSVPESLFNQPQHF. The chain combines TRBV30 with TRBJ1-5; no DNA is available, so the TRBD1 call from TCRdb remains unchecked. Germline-derived CDR1 and CDR2 are GTSNPN and SVGIG (reference sequence). This CDR3 spans 16 amino acids. Supplemented by reference TRBV30 and TRBJ1-5, the full variable domain reads SQTIHQWPATLVQPVGSPLSLECTVEGTSNPNLYWYRQAAGRGLQLLFYSVGIGQISSEVPQNLSASRPQDRQFILSSKKLLLSDSGFYLCAWSVPESLFNQPQHFGDGTRLSIL.

This CDR3 reads CASSPGDRGGRTQYF. V usage is TRBV5-4 and J usage is TRBJ2-5; TCRdb outputs TRBD1, but without DNA this stays unchecked. This CDR3 is built from 15 residues. Per germline, CDR1 SGHNT and CDR2 YYREEE (reference sequence). Full variable domain (missing parts from reference TRBV5-4 and TRBJ2-5): ETGVTQSPTHLIKTRGQQVTLRCSSQSGHNTVSWYQQALGQGPQFIFQYYREEENGRGNFPPRFSGLQFPNYSSELNVNALELDDSALYLCASSPGDRGGRTQYFGPGTRLLVL.

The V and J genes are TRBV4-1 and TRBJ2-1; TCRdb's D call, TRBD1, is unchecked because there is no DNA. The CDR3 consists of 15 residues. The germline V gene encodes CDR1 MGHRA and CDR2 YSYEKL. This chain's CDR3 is CASSQEGTPNNEQFF.

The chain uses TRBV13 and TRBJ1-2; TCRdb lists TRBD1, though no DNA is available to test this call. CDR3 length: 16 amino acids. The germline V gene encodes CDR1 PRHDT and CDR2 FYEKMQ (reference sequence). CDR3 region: CASSPPGTGDNYGYTF.

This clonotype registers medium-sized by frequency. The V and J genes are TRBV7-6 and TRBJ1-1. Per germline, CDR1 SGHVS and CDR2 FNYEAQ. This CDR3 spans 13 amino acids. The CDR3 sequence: CASSLRLNTEAFF.

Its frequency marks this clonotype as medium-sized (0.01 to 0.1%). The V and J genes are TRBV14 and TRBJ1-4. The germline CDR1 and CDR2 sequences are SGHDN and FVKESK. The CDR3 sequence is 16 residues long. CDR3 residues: CASSQERTVWEEKLFF.

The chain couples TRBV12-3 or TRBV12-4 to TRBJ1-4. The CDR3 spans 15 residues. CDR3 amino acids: CASSLSEGTNEKLFF.

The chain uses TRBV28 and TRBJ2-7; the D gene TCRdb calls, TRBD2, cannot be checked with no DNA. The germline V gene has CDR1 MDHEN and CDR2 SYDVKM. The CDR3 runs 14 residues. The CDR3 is CASSLRTSAGEQYF.

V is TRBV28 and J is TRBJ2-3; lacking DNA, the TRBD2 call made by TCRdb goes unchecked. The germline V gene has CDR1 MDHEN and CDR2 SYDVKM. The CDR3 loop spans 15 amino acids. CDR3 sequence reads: CASSFVLAPADTQYF.

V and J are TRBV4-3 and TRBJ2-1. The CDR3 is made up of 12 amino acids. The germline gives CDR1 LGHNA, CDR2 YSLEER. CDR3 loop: CASSQKRSEQFF.

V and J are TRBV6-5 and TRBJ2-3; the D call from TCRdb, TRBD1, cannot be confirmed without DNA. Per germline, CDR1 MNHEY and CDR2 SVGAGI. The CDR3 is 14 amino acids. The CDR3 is CASTPGTNTDTQYF.

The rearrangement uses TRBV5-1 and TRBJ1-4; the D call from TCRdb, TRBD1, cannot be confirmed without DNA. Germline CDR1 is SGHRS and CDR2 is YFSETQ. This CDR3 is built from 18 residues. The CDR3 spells CASSARQGRNSLSEKLFF.

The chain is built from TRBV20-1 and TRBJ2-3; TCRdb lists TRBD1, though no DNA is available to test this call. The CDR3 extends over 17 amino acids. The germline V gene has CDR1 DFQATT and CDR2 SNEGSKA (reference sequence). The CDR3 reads CSARDLRTGATTDTQYF.

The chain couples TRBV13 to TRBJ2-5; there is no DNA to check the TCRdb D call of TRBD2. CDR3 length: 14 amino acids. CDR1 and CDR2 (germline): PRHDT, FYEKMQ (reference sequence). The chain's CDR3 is CASSLTGGTETQYF. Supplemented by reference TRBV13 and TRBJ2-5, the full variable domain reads AAGVIQSPRHLIKEKRETATLKCYPIPRHDTVYWYQQGPGQDPQFLISFYEKMQSDKGSIPDRFSAQQFSDYHSELNMSSLELGDSALYFCASSLTGGTETQYFGPGTRLLVL.

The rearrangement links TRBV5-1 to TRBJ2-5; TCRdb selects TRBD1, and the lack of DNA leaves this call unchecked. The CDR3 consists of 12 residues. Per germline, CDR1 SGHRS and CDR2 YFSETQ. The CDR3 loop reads CASSFGGETQYF.

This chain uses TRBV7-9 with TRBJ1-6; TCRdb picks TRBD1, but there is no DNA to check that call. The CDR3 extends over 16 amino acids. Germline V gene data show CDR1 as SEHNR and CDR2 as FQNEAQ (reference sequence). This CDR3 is CASSSSGTGVNSPLHF.

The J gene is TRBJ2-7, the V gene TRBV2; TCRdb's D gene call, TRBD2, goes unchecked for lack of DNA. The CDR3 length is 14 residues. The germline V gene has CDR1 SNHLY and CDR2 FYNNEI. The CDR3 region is CASSERGLAAEQYF.

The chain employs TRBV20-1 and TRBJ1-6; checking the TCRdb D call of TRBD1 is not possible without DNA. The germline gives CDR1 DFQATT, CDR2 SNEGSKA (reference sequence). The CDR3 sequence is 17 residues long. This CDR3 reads CSAQELTGSVQGSPLHF.

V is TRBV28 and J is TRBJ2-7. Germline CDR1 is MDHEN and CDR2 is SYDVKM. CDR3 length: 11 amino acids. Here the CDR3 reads CASSLRSEQYF. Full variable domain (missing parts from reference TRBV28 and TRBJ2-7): DVKVTQSSRYLVKRTGEKVFLECVQDMDHENMFWYRQDPGLGLRLIYFSYDVKMKEKGDIPEGYSVSREKKERFSLILESASTNQTSMYLCASSLRSEQYFGPGTRLTVT.

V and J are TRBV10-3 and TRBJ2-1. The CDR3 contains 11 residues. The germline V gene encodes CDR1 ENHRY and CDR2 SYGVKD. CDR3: CAIRVANEQFF.